A selection of T cell receptor beta chains follows, all from one sample in a study of blood T cell repertoires in COVID-19. Profiling relied on immunoSEQ multiplex PCR, and the TCRdb table lists in-frame clones only, not all of them. The sample holds 50,000 to 60,000 clones, around 85% seen once. The sequenced sample was peripheral blood. These receptors originate from a human donor in a cohort sampled during active COVID-19. The CDR3 runs from the conserved cysteine through the conserved F or W. Each record gives: V gene, D gene, CDR3 length, J gene, clone size, CDR3 protein, CDR3 DNA. The D gene is left open where the match is weak. Not all rows give a size; the values are once, few, many and, for expanded clones, a class.

v_call: TRBV7-2
d_call: TRBD1
cdr3_length: 14
j_call: TRBJ2-7
clone_size: NA
cdr3_aa: CASSARQGPYEQYF
cdr3_nt: TGTGCCAGCAGCGCGAGACAGGGTCCCTACGAGCAGTACTTC

v_call: TRBV30
d_call: NA
cdr3_length: 13
j_call: TRBJ2-2
clone_size: once
cdr3_aa: CARALTFTGELFF
cdr3_nt: TGTGCCCGGGCCCTCACATTTACCGGGGAGCTGTTTTTT

v_call: TRBV5-1
d_call: TRBD2
cdr3_length: 17
j_call: TRBJ2-1
clone_size: NA
cdr3_aa: CASSLRGTSGRYNEQFF
cdr3_nt: TGCGCCAGCAGCTTGAGAGGGACTAGCGGGAGATACAATGAGCAGTTCTTC

v_call: TRBV4-3
d_call: NA
cdr3_length: 16
j_call: TRBJ2-2
clone_size: NA
cdr3_aa: CASSQDSTANTGELFF
cdr3_nt: TGCGCCAGCAGCCAAGATTCAACAGCGAACACCGGGGAGCTGTTTTTT

v_call: TRBV3-1/TRBV3-2
d_call: TRBD2
cdr3_length: 15
j_call: TRBJ2-1
clone_size: NA
cdr3_aa: CASSQVVAGYHEQFF
cdr3_nt: TGTGCCAGCAGCCAAGTGGTAGCGGGGTATCATGAGCAGTTCTTC

v_call: TRBV10-3
d_call: NA
cdr3_length: 14
j_call: TRBJ1-1
clone_size: once
cdr3_aa: CAISGGGFNTEAFF
cdr3_nt: TGTGCCATCAGTGGGGGGGGATTTAACACTGAAGCTTTCTTT

v_call: TRBV10-2
d_call: TRBD2
cdr3_length: 15
j_call: TRBJ2-1
clone_size: NA
cdr3_aa: CASSELREKDNEQFF
cdr3_nt: TGCGCCAGCAGTGAACTGCGGGAGAAGGACAATGAGCAGTTCTTC

v_call: TRBV11-2
d_call: NA
cdr3_length: 15
j_call: TRBJ1-5
clone_size: NA
cdr3_aa: CASSLDGLNNQPQHF
cdr3_nt: TGTGCCAGCAGCCTAGATGGACTGAACAATCAGCCCCAGCATTTT

v_call: TRBV11-2
d_call: TRBD1
cdr3_length: 16
j_call: TRBJ1-2
clone_size: NA
cdr3_aa: CASSLDSGTGIYGYTF
cdr3_nt: TGTGCCAGCAGCTTAGATTCCGGGACAGGAATCTATGGCTACACCTTC

v_call: TRBV28
d_call: TRBD1
cdr3_length: 15
j_call: TRBJ2-1
clone_size: NA
cdr3_aa: CASSFPGQGGHEQFF
cdr3_nt: TGTGCCAGCAGTTTTCCCGGACAGGGTGGGCATGAGCAGTTCTTC

v_call: TRBV28
d_call: NA
cdr3_length: 12
j_call: TRBJ2-7
clone_size: NA
cdr3_aa: CASSSNRRGQYF
cdr3_nt: TGTGCCAGCAGTTCGAACCGACGCGGGCAGTACTTC

v_call: TRBV30
d_call: NA
cdr3_length: 14
j_call: TRBJ1-2
clone_size: once
cdr3_aa: CAWSPIARGSGYTF
cdr3_nt: TGTGCCTGGAGTCCCATCGCCCGGGGTAGCGGCTACACCTTC

v_call: TRBV7-8
d_call: TRBD2
cdr3_length: 18
j_call: TRBJ2-1
clone_size: NA
cdr3_aa: CASSPGTSGPEAYNEQFF
cdr3_nt: TGTGCCAGCAGCCCCGGGACTAGCGGGCCTGAGGCCTACAATGAGCAGTTCTTC

v_call: TRBV5-4
d_call: TRBD1
cdr3_length: 15
j_call: TRBJ2-1
clone_size: NA
cdr3_aa: CASSLRDRTYNEQFF
cdr3_nt: TGTGCCAGCAGCCTCCGGGACAGGACCTACAATGAGCAGTTCTTC

v_call: TRBV18
d_call: NA
cdr3_length: 14
j_call: TRBJ1-1
clone_size: NA
cdr3_aa: CASSPASVLTEAFF
cdr3_nt: TGTGCCAGCTCACCAGCGTCGGTTCTCACTGAAGCTTTCTTT

v_call: TRBV7-9
d_call: NA
cdr3_length: 14
j_call: TRBJ1-4
clone_size: NA
cdr3_aa: CASSFWRTNEKLFF
cdr3_nt: TGTGCCAGCAGCTTCTGGAGGACTAATGAAAAACTGTTTTTT

v_call: TRBV5-1
d_call: TRBD2
cdr3_length: 14
j_call: TRBJ2-7
clone_size: NA
cdr3_aa: CASSREAGRVEQYF
cdr3_nt: TGCGCCAGCAGCCGGGAGGCAGGGCGAGTCGAGCAGTACTTC

v_call: TRBV19
d_call: TRBD1
cdr3_length: 15
j_call: TRBJ2-7
clone_size: NA
cdr3_aa: CASTPGTGQSYEQYF
cdr3_nt: TGTGCCAGTACCCCCGGGACAGGCCAATCCTACGAGCAGTACTTC

v_call: TRBV10-3
d_call: TRBD2
cdr3_length: 11
j_call: TRBJ2-7
clone_size: NA
cdr3_aa: CAVAAGDEQYF
cdr3_nt: TGTGCCGTCGCGGCGGGGGACGAGCAGTACTTC

v_call: TRBV6-5
d_call: NA
cdr3_length: 14
j_call: TRBJ2-3
clone_size: NA
cdr3_aa: CASSQLGGADTQYF
cdr3_nt: TGTGCCAGCAGTCAACTCGGGGGAGCAGATACGCAGTATTTT

v_call: TRBV5-1
d_call: TRBD2
cdr3_length: 15
j_call: TRBJ2-5
clone_size: NA
cdr3_aa: CASSLPAGGQETQYF
cdr3_nt: TGCGCCAGCAGCTTGCCAGCGGGAGGGCAAGAGACCCAGTACTTC

v_call: TRBV5-1
d_call: TRBD2
cdr3_length: 16
j_call: TRBJ2-7
clone_size: NA
cdr3_aa: CASSLAPSGPSYEQYF
cdr3_nt: TGCGCCAGCAGCTTGGCCCCTAGCGGGCCTTCCTACGAGCAGTACTTC

v_call: TRBV28
d_call: NA
cdr3_length: 16
j_call: TRBJ2-3
clone_size: NA
cdr3_aa: CASNPLTKHATDTQYF
cdr3_nt: TGTGCCAGCAACCCGCTAACCAAGCATGCCACAGATACGCAGTATTTT

v_call: TRBV14
d_call: NA
cdr3_length: 13
j_call: TRBJ1-1
clone_size: NA
cdr3_aa: CASSPLRDSEAFF
cdr3_nt: TGTGCCAGCAGTCCGCTCAGGGACTCTGAAGCTTTCTTT

v_call: TRBV11-2
d_call: TRBD2
cdr3_length: 16
j_call: TRBJ2-3
clone_size: NA
cdr3_aa: CASSFWAGVGTDTQYF
cdr3_nt: TGTGCCAGCAGCTTTTGGGCGGGAGTGGGCACAGATACGCAGTATTTT